The subject of this entry is one T cell receptor (beta chain). The target of this receptor is not known. No quality values exist for individual bases; no much larger clone is one base distant. CD8 naive samples were CD45RO-negative cells positively selected for CCR7, giving a CD45RA+CCR7+ population that excluded TemRA cells. The donors were healthy, HIV-negative adults who had no recently reported acute infections or vaccinations. Only Caucasian adults living in Nashville, Tennessee, USA were represented among the donors. After blood collection by leukapheresis, PBMCs were isolated using Ficoll-Histopaque density gradient centrifugation and then cryopreserved in the vapor phase of liquid nitrogen. Analytical flow cytometry was used to check the purity and quantity of every magnetically sorted T cell population. Each sorted fraction had its genomic DNA isolated and then quantified by UV absorbance on a Nanodrop 2000c.

The data were taken from a study of shared clonotypes between healthy human individuals (TCRdb year 2020). Regarding the complete study: A couple of women and a few men aged 18 to 49 years were included in the cohort. Blood TCR repertoires of five healthy adults were deeply sequenced to estimate repertoire size and the extent of clonotype sharing between individuals. For each donor, CD4 naive and CD4 memory were each given three plates, CD8 naive was given two plates, and CD8 memory was given one plate. Between about 0.94 and 8.9 billion PBMCs per donor were obtained by leukapheresis. To increase sequencing depth and limit assay-specific biases, TCR repertoire library preparation and sequencing were carried out by different laboratories using diverse techniques. Overall results and qualifications from the work: Across a handful of donors, around 5.4% of naive CD4, more than 3% of naive CD8, 2.3% of memory CD4, and under 0.45% of memory CD8 clonotypes were shared. Higher generation probabilities were observed for clonotypes shared by all four sorted-subset donors than for non-shared clonotypes. Only blood was sampled, and tissue TCR repertoires likely differ from those in blood. Even with the large sequencing depth, rarefaction of the sorted-subset datasets indicated that sequencing was incomplete. Based on pairwise subsampling, the degree of clonotype sharing among donors was expected to be affected by sequencing depth. Naive subsets generally had larger estimated clonotype richness than memory subsets did. Because the study included a small number of donors, the genetic and exposure-history diversity represented was limited.

Using the deep immunoSEQ assay, multiplex PCR amplified TCR CDR3 regions from genomic DNA. Genomic DNA extracted from each cell subset was distributed evenly over all wells of several immunoSEQ 96-well plates, and each plate served as one replicate. For sorted subsets, each replicate PCR was loaded with roughly 200 ng genomic DNA, equivalent to approximately 33,000 T cell genomes. Purified libraries were quantified with a Qubit 3.0 fluorometer, sized on a Bioanalyzer 2100, and re-quantified with the KAPA Library Quantification kit. A separate single-read 150-cycle Illumina NextSeq 550 flow cell was used to sequence each immunoSEQ 96-well plate. The paper's data handling went like this. Because only junctional sequences without quality scores were contained in the immunoSEQ output, filtering matching that applied to full-length reads could not be performed. To assign V/J genes and CDR3, sequences were annotated using PyIR, a Python wrapper for IgBLAST v1.9, with IMGT germline references. Reads were filtered out if the reads had weak V/J assignments (E-value above 1e-6), no CDR3, stop codons, out-of-frame junctions, or ambiguous translated residues. V3J clonotypes were defined as sequences sharing an identical inferred V gene, J gene, and CDR3 amino acid sequence. Percentage overlap between repertoires was calculated by dividing the number of shared unique clonotypes by the size of the smaller repertoire. Repertoire richness was assessed with RTK rarefaction, the Chao1 estimator, and Recon v2.1 estimates of unobserved clonotypes. Generation probabilities were computed with OLGA for all TCRbeta clonotypes obtained by the gDNA method from a handful of donors. The clones in this table, taken by TCRdb from immuneACCESS, are in-frame only. Not every clone is retained; where verified, under half of the shortfall comes from an unresolved V gene, and the cause of the rest is unknown. That table is the source of V, J and clone size, and D and trimming were worked out from the DNA. A total of over 2 million clones appear in this sample, about 94% of them only once. Roughly 1% of the sample belongs to the ten largest clones.

This TCR derives from a man aged 18 to 35 in good health. Material: naive CD8+ T cells sorted from blood. The cell subset or site label of this sample denotes: CD45RA+CCR7+.

The CDR3 region: CASRETRSSNEQFF. The DNA is as follows: TGCGCCAGCAGGGAGACCCGCAGTTCCAATGAGCAGTTCTTC. Recombination joined TRBV10-1 with TRBJ2-1; the D gene cannot be named for sure. V loses 6 bases of germline sequence and J loses 6 bases, and the interval between the two ends is 15 bases. Via the germline V gene (reference sequence), CDR1 is WNHNN and CDR2 SYGVQD. The CDR3 has 14 amino acids, counting the end cysteine and phenylalanine. Only the CDR3 DNA is retained, 42 bases long and in frame from the first base.